Detailed here is one T cell receptor beta chain. The sample belongs to a study of OX40 agonist ivuxolimab in advanced cancers. Overall study: The dose-escalation cohort was approximately 81% male, with a mean age of around 60 years, ranging roughly 20 to 90.

Produced via immunoSEQ multiplex PCR; TCRdb's table is partial and in-frame only. Counted here are around 53,000 clones, roughly 80% occurring once; the ten biggest clones make up 2.5% to 3%. The CDR3 runs 12 residues. With 3 bases removed from V and 6 bases from J, the gap between germline ends came to 9 bases. Germline CDR1 and CDR2: MNHNS and SASEGT. The genes are TRBV6-1 and TRBJ2-7, with a weak D call TRBD1 (6 bases). The source material was CD4+ or CD8+ T cells sorted from blood, sampled in a trial of the OX40 agonist ivuxolimab. The clonotype was recovered from an adult with an advanced solid tumor such as melanoma, head and neck, liver or kidney cancer. The DNA of the CDR3 is TGTGCCAGCAGTGATTGGGGGCGCGAGCAGTACTTC. Translating it yields CASSDWGREQYF.